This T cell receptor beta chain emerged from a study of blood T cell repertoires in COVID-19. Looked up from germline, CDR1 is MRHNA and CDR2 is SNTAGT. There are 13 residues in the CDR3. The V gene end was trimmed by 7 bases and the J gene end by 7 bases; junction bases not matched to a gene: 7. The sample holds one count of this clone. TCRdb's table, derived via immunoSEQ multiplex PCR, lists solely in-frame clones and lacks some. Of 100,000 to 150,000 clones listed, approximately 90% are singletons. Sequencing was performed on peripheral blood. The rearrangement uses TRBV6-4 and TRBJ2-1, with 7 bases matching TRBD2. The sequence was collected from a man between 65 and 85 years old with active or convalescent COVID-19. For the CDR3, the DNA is TGTGCCAGCATGGGGGAGGGCCAAAATGAGCAGTTCTTC. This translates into CASMGEGQNEQFF.